The entry below gives a single TCR beta chain sequence along with its context. Its antigen specificity is not known. No base-level quality is on record; no much larger clone is a single base apart. Deep-resolution immunoSEQ TCR-beta sequencing was performed on DNA from uncultured naive and memory CD4+ T cells. The authors processed their data as follows. During preprocessing, nonproductive sequences were discarded, as were any CDR3s that did not begin with C, did not end with F or W, or were shorter than 7 amino acids. Cultured and uncultured naive and memory CD4+ repertoires were searched for previously identified spike- and CEF-reactive CDR3s. Pairwise Levenshtein distance, computed with the stringdist R package after three terminal residues were trimmed from each end, was used as the measure of CDR3 homology. As stored in TCRdb, this immuneACCESS dataset retains in-frame rearrangements with V and J assigned. A fraction of the clones does not appear; measured against another copy, unresolved V genes explain less than half of the discrepancy, and the remainder lacks a known reason. V and J calls and clone size follow that table, whereas D and trimming were derived from the DNA. This sample comprises around 54,000 clones, around 92% of them detected only once. The top ten hold 0.3% to 0.45% of the sample.

To separate naive from memory CD4+ T cells, cryopreserved PBMCs first underwent CD4 enrichment and then EasySep naive CD4+ T cell enrichment. Ficoll-Paque PLUS gradient centrifugation was used to isolate PBMCs from leukapheresis product or whole blood. PBMCs were either used fresh in the expansion assay or cryopreserved at -140 degrees C. The QIAamp Micro DNA Kit was used to extract genomic DNA from the CD4+ T cells. The data originate from a study of CD4 T cells in relation to SARS-CoV-2 and coronaviruses (dated by TCRdb to the early 2020s). A note on the overall study: A median age of around 38 years, with a range of about 21 to 75 years, was recorded for the full convalescent cohort of around 12 patients. Expansion assays from other donors in the study were sequenced with a different, Illumina-based TCR-beta assay. Shared crossreactive spike epitopes were mapped to their HLA restriction using patient-derived lymphoblastoid cell lines. The study assessed, at the TCR clonotype level, memory CD4+ T cell crossreactivity between SARS-CoV-2 and common cold coronavirus spike proteins. Among the 12 convalescent patients, 8 males and 4 females were included, and two of the subjects were Hispanic. The Adaptive Biotechnologies TCR-sequencing kit was used to sequence samples from three pre-COVID donors and the naive versus memory experiments, whereas other data were Illumina-based. On the study overall, not on this receptor specifically: The study was limited by small numbers of patients and tested TCRs. Roughly 64% of donors had memory CD4+ clonotypes that crossrecognized SARS-CoV-2 and at least one common cold coronavirus spike. Since the crossreactivity analysis centred on spike protein, crossreactivity against other viral proteins was not assessed. Because no donor provided both pre-pandemic and post-infection samples, tracing the source of pre-existing responses was limited. Compared with monoreactive clones, crossreactive clones had significantly weaker SARS-CoV-2-driven expansion, a result consistent with antigenic imprinting. Naive versus memory sequencing indicated the assay detects memory recall responses rather than primary responses primed during culture.

This clonotype originated in an adult with COVID-19. The sequenced material came from naive CD4+ T cells from PBMCs. The cell subset or site label of this sample denotes: naive CD4+ T cells isolated by negative enrichment.

The nucleotides read TGTGCCAGCAGTTACTCGGCTGGCTACACCTTC. It translates to CASSYSAGYTF. The V and J genes are TRBV6-2 or TRBV6-3 and TRBJ1-2, with the D gene not clear enough to name. Cut back by 0 bases and 7 bases, the V and J ends lie 3 bases apart. There are 11 amino acids in the CDR3, from cysteine to phenylalanine inclusive. The sequence is cut down to CDR3 DNA, 33 bases in frame from base 1. CDR1 and CDR2, looked up from the germline V gene, are MNHEY and SVGEGT.